The 12 T cell receptor beta chains below were found in one sample sequenced in a study of blood T cell repertoires in COVID-19. Profiling relied on immunoSEQ multiplex PCR, and the TCRdb table lists in-frame clones only, not all of them. The sample lists just under 45,000 clones, about 81% seen once, with 35% to 50% in the top ten. The specimen was peripheral blood. The source is a human donor in a cohort sampled during active COVID-19.

This CDR3 reads CAWSIGLRNTEAFF. The DNA for the CDR3 is TGTGCCTGGAGTATAGGACTCCGGAACACTGAAGCTTTCTTT. The chain combines TRBV30 with TRBJ1-1; no clear D gene. This CDR3 contains 14 residues. CDR1 is GTSNPN, CDR2 SVGIG, per germline (reference sequence). V dropped 2 bases and J dropped 1 base, with 11 bases sitting between them.

V is TRBV29-1 and J is TRBJ2-7; weak D call: TRBD2 (5 bases). V was shortened by 5 bases and J by 2 bases, with 7 bases between the two germline ends. CDR1 and CDR2 from the germline V gene are SQVTM and ANQGSEA. The CDR3 is 11 amino acids. CDR3 nucleotides: TGCAGCGTTAACGGGGCCTACGAGCAGTACTTC. It translates to CSVNGAYEQYF.

The chain is built from TRBV2 and TRBJ2-2; 10 positions match TRBD1. V was pared by 6 bases and J by 5 bases, with 9 bases of the junction left unmatched. CDR3 length: 16 amino acids. Germline V gene data show CDR1 as SNHLY and CDR2 as FYNNEI. CDR3 coding DNA: TGTGCCAGCAGGCACCGGACAGGGGGTAAAACCGGGGAGCTGTTTTTT. Encoded protein: CASRHRTGGKTGELFF.

This clone was seen only a few times. J is TRBJ2-2 and V is TRBV4-1; TRBD2 is a possible D gene (5 bases). Trimming left V 2 bases short and J 4 bases short, with 5 bases between. Germline CDR1 is MGHRA and CDR2 is YSYEKL. The CDR3 is 13 residues long. CDR3 residues: CASSQSGTGELFF. For the CDR3, the DNA is TGCGCCAGCAGCCAAAGCGGCACCGGGGAGCTGTTTTTT.

V gene TRBV21-1 combines with J gene TRBJ2-5; the table's D call, TRBD1, was not checked against the DNA. TRBV21-1 is an annotated pseudogene. This CDR3 has 12 residues. The CDR3 protein is CAGPDSQETQYF. The CDR3 DNA is TGTGCCGGACCAGACAGCCAAGAGACCCAGTACTTC.

This clone was seen once. The CDR3 is CASSQGHQTQNTEAFF. The CDR3 region has the DNA TGTGCCAGCAGCCAAGGCCACCAGACTCAGAACACTGAAGCTTTCTTT. This sequence joins TRBV4-2 and TRBJ1-1, with D unresolved. Trimming left V 1 base short and J 1 base short, with 13 bases between. This CDR3 contains 16 residues. Looked up from germline, CDR1 is LGHNA and CDR2 is YNFKEQ.

This chain connects TRBV28 to TRBJ2-7; 7 bases are shared with TRBD2. This CDR3 has 13 amino acids. Germline assignment: CDR1 MDHEN and CDR2 SYDVKM. V was clipped by 8 bases and J by 0 bases; unmatched bases: 4. The CDR3 is CASVPSGSYEQYV. In DNA, the CDR3 is TGTGCCAGCGTCCCTAGCGGCTCCTACGAGCAGTACGTC.

The genes are TRBV27 and TRBJ1-2, with D tentatively TRBD1 (6 bases). With 4 bases removed from V and 5 bases from J, the gap between germline ends came to 20 bases. The CDR3 sequence is 16 residues long. Germline CDR1 and CDR2: MNHEY and SMNVEV (reference sequence). CDR3 nucleotide sequence: TGTGCCAGCAGTTCAACCTACAGGGTTAATGTATATGGCTACACCTTC. Its protein product is CASSSTYRVNVYGYTF.

The chain combines TRBV9 with TRBJ1-2, with a tentative D call TRBD1 (5 bases). V lost 4 bases and J lost 1, with 14 bases in between. This CDR3 has 15 residues. Germline V gene lookup returns CDR1 SGDLS and CDR2 YYNGEE. CDR3 in DNA: TGTGCCAGCAGCCTTCATGGGGGGGGTAACTATGGCTACACCTTC. The encoded protein is CASSLHGGGNYGYTF.

This clone appeared once. V usage is TRBV19 and J usage is TRBJ2-1; TRBD1 is a possible D gene (7 bases). Deletions cut 3 bases from V and 5 bases from J, with 14 bases between. This CDR3 contains 15 residues. CDR1 and CDR2 (germline): LNHDA, SQIVND (reference sequence). CDR3 sequence reads: CASSIRRGRNNEQFF. The CDR3 bases are TGTGCCAGTAGTATTCGGAGGGGGCGCAACAATGAGCAGTTCTTC.

The rearrangement uses TRBV2 and TRBJ1-1, with D perhaps matching TRBD1 (5 bases). Germline V gene lookup returns CDR1 SNHLY and CDR2 FYNNEI. Trimming stripped 6 bases from V and 1 base from J, with 9 bases between. The CDR3 totals 13 residues. The CDR3 DNA follows: TGTGCCAGCAGACAGGAATCGAACACTGAAGCTTTCTTT. This gives the protein CASRQESNTEAFF.

The chain links TRBV12-3 or TRBV12-4 to TRBJ2-7, with D unclear. V lost 2 bases and J 3 bases, leaving 8 bases between the germline ends. The CDR3 runs 13 residues. CDR3 nucleotides: TGTGCCAGCAGTTTAAACAACGACTACGAGCAGTACTTC. Translated, it gives CASSLNNDYEQYF.